These 18 T cell receptor beta chains were all obtained from the same sample, sequenced in a study of identical twins. TCRdb processed the 5' RACE reads anew with MiXCR; each CDR3 protein has one entry. Of 210,000 or so distinct CDR3 sequences listed, around 15% are singletons. These data also formed part of another study, on T cells expressing NK-cell markers.

The sample was CD8+ T cells sorted from blood. The receptors were sampled from a woman aged 18-29 years in good health.

The chain is built from TRBV7-6 and TRBJ2-3; 11 bases line up with TRBD2. The J segment lost 4 bases and the V segment lost 1 base, leaving 4 bases of the junction unmatched. Per germline, CDR1 SGHVS and CDR2 FNYEAQ. The CDR3 runs to 16 residues. CDR3 sequence: CASSLVTSGTADTQYF. The CDR3 nucleotides are TGTGCCAGCAGCTTAGTGACTAGCGGGACCGCAGATACGCAGTATTTT.

The gene calls are TRBV10-3 and TRBJ2-7; possibly TRBD2 for D (5 bases). Looked up from germline, CDR1 is ENHRY and CDR2 is SYGVKD. This CDR3 region has 11 residues. Trimming stripped 6 bases from V and 9 bases from J, with 12 bases between. CDR3 protein: CAISEGLWQYF. The CDR3 DNA follows: TGTGCCATCAGCGAGGGCCTCTGGCAGTACTTC.

The chain recombines TRBV29-1 with TRBJ1-2; D remains ambiguous. The CDR3 runs 12 residues. From germline, CDR1 is SQVTM and CDR2 ANQGSEA. Trimming left V 3 bases short and J 4 bases short, with 9 bases between. The CDR3 bases are TGCAGCGTTGACGTGGGGTTCTATGGCTACACCTTC. Translating it yields CSVDVGFYGYTF.

Ten or more counts support this clonotype. The rearrangement uses TRBV5-1 and TRBJ1-1; D unresolved. CDR3 size: 14 residues. Per germline, CDR1 SGHRS and CDR2 YFSETQ. V was pared by 2 bases and J by 0 bases, with 8 bases between. CDR3 coding DNA: TGCGCCAGCAGCTTATATCCAGTGAACACTGAAGCTTTCTTT. Translation gives CASSLYPVNTEAFF.

This clonotype has a handful of counts. The CDR3 sequence is CASSPTPYNEQFF. CDR3 coding DNA: TGTGCCAGCAGCCCCACTCCTTACAATGAGCAGTTCTTC. The rearrangement joins TRBV6-1 to TRBJ2-1; unclear D gene. Germline lookup yields CDR1 MNHNS and CDR2 SASEGT. V lost 6 bases to trimming and J lost 4 bases, with 10 bases between them. There are 13 residues in the CDR3.

This clonotype has more than one count but fewer than ten. The chain has TRBV5-1 and TRBJ2-7; 7 bases fit TRBD1. Germline CDR1 and CDR2: SGHRS and YFSETQ. This CDR3 contains 16 residues. The trim removed 5 bases at V and 3 bases at J, leaving 14 bases unmatched. The CDR3 DNA sequence: TGCGCCAGCAGAGAGGCATCCGGGACAGATCACTACGAGCAGTACTTC. Its translation is CASREASGTDHYEQYF.

The chain employs TRBV15 and TRBJ1-5; D unclear. The CDR3 contains 15 residues. Looked up from germline, CDR1 is LNHNV and CDR2 is YYDKDF (reference sequence). V dropped 1 base and J dropped 0 bases, with 7 bases sitting between them. CDR3 loop: CATSRVPSSNQPQHF. In DNA, the CDR3 is TGTGCCACCAGCAGAGTACCCAGTAGCAATCAGCCCCAGCATTTT.

The chain uses TRBV4-1 and TRBJ2-3; 13 bases line up with TRBD2. V was clipped by 6 bases and J by 7 bases; unmatched bases: 7. There are 15 residues in the CDR3. Germline V gene data show CDR1 as MGHRA and CDR2 as YSYEKL. The CDR3: CASRALAGGPNTQYF. CDR3 in DNA: TGCGCCAGCAGGGCACTAGCGGGAGGGCCCAATACGCAGTATTTT.

The V and J genes are TRBV11-2 and TRBJ2-3; D perhaps matches TRBD1 (6 bases). Germline lookup yields CDR1 SGHAT and CDR2 FQNNGV. CDR3 size: 14 residues. Trimming stripped 3 bases from V and 3 bases from J, with 10 bases between. DNA of the CDR3: TGTGCCAGCAGCTTGTGGCAGGGGACAGATACGCAGTATTTT. Residues: CASSLWQGTDTQYF.

CDR3: CASPRDGSNTEAFF. DNA for the CDR3: TGTGCCAGCCCTAGAGACGGGAGTAACACTGAAGCTTTCTTT. The chain couples TRBV7-9 to TRBJ1-1, with D uncertain. The V and J ends lost 8 bases and 2 bases respectively, with 15 bases between them. In germline, CDR1 is SEHNR, CDR2 FQNEAQ (reference sequence). CDR3 length: 14 residues. Together with reference TRBV7-9 and TRBJ1-1, the CDR3 gives the full variable domain: DTGVSQNPRHKITKRGQNVTFRCDPISEHNRLYWYRQTLGQGPEFLTYFQNEAQLEKSRLLSDRFSAERPKGSFSTLEIQRTEQGDSAMYLCASPRDGSNTEAFFGQGTRLTVV.

J is TRBJ2-1 and V is TRBV18; D might be TRBD2 (5 bases). The CDR3 consists of 15 residues. With 3 bases removed from V and 9 bases from J, the gap between germline ends came to 18 bases. Germline V gene lookup returns CDR1 KGHSH and CDR2 LQKENI. In DNA, the CDR3 is TGTGCCAGCTCACCCTTGCCTGGAATCGGAGGTGAGCAGTTCTTC. This gives the protein CASSPLPGIGGEQFF. Looking up the rest from reference TRBV18 and TRBJ2-1 gives the full variable domain: NAGVMQNPRHLVRRRGQEARLRCSPMKGHSHVYWYRQLPEEGLKFMVYLQKENIIDESGMPKERFSAEFPKEGPSILRIQQVVRGDSAAYFCASSPLPGIGGEQFFGPGTRLTVL.

A few counts support this clonotype. One end of the junction fails to match germline, which may point to a read error. V is TRBV12-3 or TRBV12-4 and J is TRBJ2-7; TRBD1 matches 12 bases. The CDR3 sequence is 16 residues long. The CDR3 here is CASSLEPRSGQGARDF. The CDR3 nucleotides read TGTGCCAGCAGTTTAGAACCCCGGTCGGGACAGGGGGCGCGGGACTTC.

In this sample, this clonotype turned up a few times. The chain is built from TRBV12-3 or TRBV12-4 and TRBJ2-1; D might be TRBD2 (7 bases). The CDR3 covers 14 residues. The V end lost 7 bases, the J end lost 3 bases, and 13 bases lay between the germline ends. This CDR3 is CASTLGGVYNEQFF. The CDR3 DNA reads as TGTGCCAGCACCTTAGGGGGGGTCTACAATGAGCAGTTCTTC.

This clonotype was counted between two and nine times. The chain is built from TRBV9 and TRBJ2-4; TRBD1 is a possible D gene (6 bases). The V and J ends lost 4 bases and 8 bases respectively, with 13 bases between them. The CDR3 extends over 13 amino acids. Germline V gene data show CDR1 as SGDLS and CDR2 as YYNGEE. CDR3 amino acids: CASSLDSIDIQYF. The CDR3 bases are TGTGCCAGCAGCTTGGACAGTATTGACATTCAGTACTTC.

This clonotype has a handful of counts. This chain links TRBV12-3 or TRBV12-4 with TRBJ1-1; unclear D gene. This CDR3 contains 16 residues. V shed 7 bases and J shed 1 base, with 19 bases lying between them. CDR3 nucleotides: TGTGCCAGCACCCCCAGATCTCCGGACCGGAACACTGAAGCTTTCTTT. Translating gives CASTPRSPDRNTEAFF.

The genes are TRBV7-2 and TRBJ2-7; 12 positions agree with TRBD2. Germline CDR1 SGHTA, CDR2 FQGNSA. V gave up 3 bases and J gave up 6 bases; unmatched junction bases: 6. CDR3 size: 15 residues. As DNA, the CDR3 is TGTGCCAGCAGCTTTAGTGTGACTAGCGGGAGCGAGCAGTACTTC. This gives the protein CASSFSVTSGSEQYF.

This clonotype appeared a few times. The chain couples TRBV12-3 or TRBV12-4 to TRBJ2-7, with 10 bases that match TRBD2. V trimming: 3 bases; J trimming: 4 bases; junction bases outside the gene matches: 9. CDR3 size: 16 residues. The CDR3 DNA reads TGTGCCAGCAGTTTCTCCTGGGAGCGGGAGGGTTACGAGCAGTACTTC. Residues: CASSFSWEREGYEQYF.

The chain joins TRBV4-3 to TRBJ2-3; D is perhaps TRBD2 (6 bases). V lost 2 bases and J lost 3, with 12 bases in between. The CDR3 has 15 residues. The V gene's germline CDR1 is LGHNA and CDR2 YSLEER. The CDR3 coding sequence is TGCGCCAGCAGCCAATTCCGACTAGGAACAGATACGCAGTATTTT. Protein product: CASSQFRLGTDTQYF.